These 30 T cell receptor beta chains share one sample of origin, sequenced in a study of T cell repertoires in cytomegalovirus infection. No antigens are known for them. TCRdb analysed the reads with MiXCR anew, one entry per CDR3 protein. The table has over 100,000 distinct CDR3 sequences, about 9.4% seen once; the top ten hold 25% to 40%. Sequenced input: PBMCs, sequenced either directly or after in vitro stimulation (not recorded which). The receptors derive from a human donor in good health (CMV status not recorded). Some clones in this sample may be carry-over from other donors' samples.

V usage is TRBV19 and J usage is TRBJ2-3, with 9 bases aligning to TRBD2. V was pared by 3 bases and J by 4 bases, with 8 bases of the junction left unmatched. The V gene's germline CDR1 is LNHDA and CDR2 SQIVND (reference sequence). This CDR3 spans 16 amino acids. The CDR3 loop is CASSIRLAESADTQYF. CDR3 nucleotides: TGTGCCAGTAGTATTAGACTAGCGGAGTCGGCAGATACGCAGTATTTT.

The V call is TRBV10-3, the J call TRBJ1-1; no definite D call. In germline, CDR1 is ENHRY, CDR2 SYGVKD. The CDR3 spans 17 residues. Trimming removed 6 bases at V and 3 bases at J, with 23 bases between. As DNA, the CDR3 is TGTGCCATCAGCGAAGGGAATCCTAGTCTTACGGACACTGAAGCTTTCTTT. Translated: CAISEGNPSLTDTEAFF.

This clonotype was observed many times. CDR3 nucleotides: TGTGCCAGCAGCCAAGATCATTGGGGCAGTACCTACGAGCAGTACTTC. This translates into CASSQDHWGSTYEQYF. The V and J genes are TRBV14 and TRBJ2-7; perhaps TRBD1 as D (5 bases). Looked up from germline, CDR1 is SGHDN and CDR2 is FVKESK. V was cut by 0 bases and J by 2 bases, with 14 bases left in between. This CDR3 has 16 amino acids.

This clonotype was seen at least ten times. This chain joins TRBV4-3 and TRBJ2-3; 11 nucleotides align to TRBD2. This CDR3 has 15 amino acids. Germline V gene data show CDR1 as LGHNA and CDR2 as YSLEER. The V gene end was trimmed by 4 bases and the J gene end by 7 bases; junction bases not matched to a gene: 7. The CDR3 nucleotides are TGCGCCAGCAGCCCCACTAGCGGGGGTGGGAATACGCAGTATTTT. It is translated as CASSPTSGGGNTQYF.

This clonotype occurred many times. The chain uses TRBV7-9 and TRBJ1-2; a weak D match, TRBD1 (6 bases). CDR1 is SEHNR and CDR2 is FQNEAQ in the germline V gene (reference sequence). The CDR3 is made up of 14 amino acids. Trimming took 3 bases from V and 2 from J, leaving 10 bases between them. CDR3 amino acids: CASSFQGQNYGYTF. The CDR3 DNA sequence: TGTGCCAGCAGCTTTCAAGGACAGAACTATGGCTACACCTTC.

This clonotype was counted at least ten times. The chain uses TRBV6-1 and TRBJ2-1; the D is unclear. The CDR3 covers 15 residues. V was trimmed by 5 bases and J by 0 bases, leaving 11 bases between them. Germline-derived CDR1 and CDR2 are MNHNS and SASEGT. The CDR3 loop reads CASSRRAPSYNEQFF. DNA of the CDR3: TGTGCCAGCAGTCGTAGAGCGCCCTCCTACAATGAGCAGTTCTTC.

This clonotype was counted many times. The J gene is TRBJ2-3, the V gene TRBV7-2; a possible D gene is TRBD1 (8 bases). The germline CDR1 and CDR2 sequences are SGHTA and FQGNSA. The CDR3 totals 15 residues. The germline V and J ends were trimmed by 7 bases and 0 bases, with 14 bases remaining between them. The DNA of the CDR3 is TGTGCCAGCACCACAGGGGGGGGAAGCACAGATACGCAGTATTTT. Its protein is CASTTGGGSTDTQYF.

This clonotype has a count of ten or more. The chain couples TRBV7-9 to TRBJ2-1, with D uncertain. CDR1 SEHNR and CDR2 FQNEAQ come from the germline V gene (reference sequence). V shed 7 bases and J shed 0 bases, with 13 bases lying between them. The CDR3 contains 15 residues. In DNA form, the CDR3 reads TGTGCCAGCATACTGAGTGCCTCCTCCTACAATGAGCAGTTCTTC. Protein sequence: CASILSASSYNEQFF. The full variable domain, its missing parts supplied by reference TRBV7-9 and TRBJ2-1, is DTGVSQNPRHKITKRGQNVTFRCDPISEHNRLYWYRQTLGQGPEFLTYFQNEAQLEKSRLLSDRFSAERPKGSFSTLEIQRTEQGDSAMYLCASILSASSYNEQFFGPGTRLTVL.

This clonotype was seen ten or more times. The chain uses TRBV7-2 and TRBJ2-1; no clear D. Per the germline V gene, CDR1 is SGHTA and CDR2 is FQGNSA. V lost 1 base, J lost 0 bases, and 10 bases lay in between. The CDR3 loop spans 16 amino acids. The CDR3 DNA is TGTGCCAGCAGCTTAGGGATTTTACTCTCCTACAATGAGCAGTTCTTC. This encodes CASSLGILLSYNEQFF.

The table lists this clonotype with a few counts. The rearrangement links TRBV25-1 to TRBJ2-3; TRBD2 is a possible D gene (6 bases). The CDR3 loop spans 12 amino acids. Trimming took 6 bases from V and 10 from J, leaving 14 bases between them. Germline values: CDR1 MGHDK, CDR2 SYGVNS. For the CDR3, the DNA is TGTGCCAGCAGACTCGGGACTTTCCCGCAGTATTTT. Protein: CASRLGTFPQYF.

This clonotype was seen more than once but under ten times. At one boundary the junction diverges from the germline segment, which might be a read error. The gene calls are TRBV5-3 and TRBJ1-1; the D is unclear. TRBV5-3 is noted as an ORF with a role that remains uncertain. This CDR3 has 14 amino acids. CDR3 sequence reads: CASSLYGKNTEAFF. The CDR3, as DNA: TGTGCCAGCAGCTTGTATGGTAAGAACACTGAAGCTTTCTTT.

This chain links TRBV20-1 with TRBJ2-1; perhaps TRBD2 as D (5 bases). Germline CDR1 and CDR2: DFQATT and SNEGSKA (reference sequence). CDR3 length: 14 residues. V lost 6 bases and J 5 bases, leaving 17 bases between the germline ends. The DNA for the CDR3 is TGCAGTGCCATTGAGGGCCTTCCAAACAATGAGCAGTTCTTC. Encoded protein: CSAIEGLPNNEQFF.

The chain carries TRBV7-9 and TRBJ1-1; D unresolved. The CDR3 extends over 16 amino acids. Germline values: CDR1 SEHNR, CDR2 FQNEAQ (reference sequence). The V and J ends lost 1 base and 5 bases respectively, with 17 bases between them. The CDR3 spells CASSLGSGMSVTEAFF. CDR3 nucleotide sequence: TGTGCCAGCAGCTTAGGATCGGGCATGAGCGTGACTGAAGCTTTCTTT.

As regards this clonotype: A read error may account for a junction end that differs from germline. The gene calls are TRBV20-1 and TRBJ2-6, with D tentatively TRBD1 (6 bases). The CDR3 totals 14 residues. From germline, CDR1 is DFQATT and CDR2 SNEGSKA (reference sequence). The CDR3 region is CSGWGPNGANILTF. The DNA for the CDR3 is TGCAGTGGCTGGGGGCCAAATGGGGCCAACATCCTGACTTTC.

J is TRBJ2-7 and V is TRBV23-1; possibly TRBD2 for D (5 bases). TRBV23-1 is classed as an ORF, of uncertain function. The length of the CDR3 is 13 residues. Trimming pared 4 bases from V and 6 bases from J, leaving 13 bases between. The CDR3 loop is CASSPTGLGEQYF. CDR3 nucleotides: TGCGCCAGCAGTCCGACGGGATTAGGCGAGCAGTACTTC.

This clonotype was counted many times. This chain links TRBV5-4 with TRBJ2-3, with D tentatively TRBD1 or TRBD2 (6 bases each). Germline V gene sequence: CDR1 SGHNT, CDR2 YYREEE (reference sequence). The CDR3 contains 15 residues. V lost 6 bases to trimming and J lost 2 bases, with 16 bases between them. In DNA form, the CDR3 reads TGTGCCAGCACCCAAGGGGGGATCAACACAGATACGCAGTATTTT. Translated: CASTQGGINTDTQYF.

In its sample, this clonotype was seen many times. V gene TRBV7-9 combines with J gene TRBJ1-2; maybe TRBD1 (5 bases). CDR1 and CDR2 from the germline V gene are SEHNR and FQNEAQ (reference sequence). With 5 bases removed from V and 2 bases from J, the gap between germline ends came to 18 bases. The CDR3 is 16 amino acids. The CDR3 bases are TGTGCCAGCAGCCCTCCCGGGACGCCGCCGAACTATGGCTACACCTTC. Its protein product is CASSPPGTPPNYGYTF.

The rearrangement links TRBV20-1 to TRBJ2-3, with TRBD1 matching over 7 bases. CDR3 length: 12 residues. The ends lost 3 bases at V and 4 bases at J; junction bases unmatched: 1. Germline CDR1 and CDR2: DFQATT and SNEGSKA (reference sequence). The chain's CDR3 is CSASGTADTQYF. The CDR3, as DNA: TGCAGTGCTAGTGGGACAGCAGATACGCAGTATTTT.

This clonotype appeared many times. This chain joins TRBV11-2 and TRBJ2-3; perhaps TRBD2 as D (6 bases). Germline V gives CDR1 SGHAT, CDR2 FQNNGV. V gave up 9 bases and J gave up 1 base, with 11 bases separating them. The CDR3 extends over 13 amino acids. Here the CDR3 DNA reads TGTGCCAGTAGCGGATCTCGCACAGATACGCAGTATTTT. Encoded protein: CASSGSRTDTQYF.

In this sample, this clonotype turned up once. The chain joins TRBV7-9 to TRBJ2-5; tentatively, D is TRBD1 or TRBD2 (5 bases each). V was clipped by 0 bases and J by 4 bases, with 9 bases between them. The length of the CDR3 is 14 residues. Germline V gene sequence: CDR1 SEHNR, CDR2 FQNEAQ (reference sequence). CDR3: CASSLASGRETQYF. CDR3 DNA: TGTGCCAGCAGCTTAGCGTCAGGGAGAGAGACCCAGTACTTC.

This clonotype was recorded at least ten times. The CDR3 spells CASSLDGSGAEQYV. The CDR3 bases are TGTGCCAGCAGCTTAGATGGGTCCGGGGCCGAGCAGTACGTC. V gene TRBV11-2 combines with J gene TRBJ2-7; either TRBD1 or TRBD2 may fit D (5 bases each). Germline CDR1 SGHAT, CDR2 FQNNGV. Trimming pared 0 bases from V and 6 bases from J, leaving 12 bases between. This CDR3 has 14 residues.

This clonotype was seen many times. The chain combines TRBV7-8 with TRBJ2-7, with D tentatively TRBD1 or TRBD2 (5 bases each). The V gene lost 5 bases and the J gene lost 0 bases, with 17 bases spanning the gap. The CDR3 is 16 amino acids. Looked up from germline, CDR1 is SGHVS and CDR2 is FQNEAQ. The CDR3 region is CASSQFRDASSYEQYV. The CDR3 region has the DNA TGTGCCAGCAGCCAATTCAGGGACGCCAGCTCCTACGAGCAGTACGTC.

This clonotype was detected ten times or more. This chain joins TRBV28 and TRBJ2-7; TRBD2 matches at 14 bases. CDR3 size: 16 residues. Losses at the gene ends were 3 bases for V and 2 bases for J; bases not matched to a gene: 3. Germline V gene sequence: CDR1 MDHEN, CDR2 SYDVKM. The CDR3 loop reads CASSLGGLAGAYEQYF. The CDR3 coding sequence is TGTGCCAGCAGTTTGGGGGGACTAGCGGGGGCCTACGAGCAGTACTTC.

This clonotype showed up just a few times. The genes are TRBV6-2 or TRBV6-3 and TRBJ2-5; D is perhaps TRBD2 (6 bases). The CDR3 runs 14 residues. Germline assignment: CDR1 MNHEY and CDR2 SVGEGT. Deletions cut 2 bases from V and 5 bases from J, with 12 bases between. The chain's CDR3 is CASSYAGNWETQYF. In DNA form, the CDR3 reads TGTGCCAGCAGTTACGCGGGGAACTGGGAGACCCAGTACTTC.

The gene calls are TRBV20-1 and TRBJ1-6; 9 bases match TRBD1. The CDR3 extends over 14 amino acids. CDR1 DFQATT and CDR2 SNEGSKA come from the germline V gene (reference sequence). V shed 0 bases, J shed 10 bases, and the junction held 4 bases outside the gene matches. In nucleotides, the CDR3 is TGCAGTGCTAGAGAAGAGGACAGGGGATCACCCCTCCACTTT. It yields the protein CSAREEDRGSPLHF.

This clonotype was counted a few times. V is TRBV7-9 and J is TRBJ2-1, with TRBD2 matching over 8 bases. There are 15 residues in the CDR3. V lost 2 bases to trimming and J lost 3 bases; unmatched junction nucleotides: 3. Per germline, CDR1 SEHNR and CDR2 FQNEAQ (reference sequence). CDR3 sequence: CASSLPLAVYNEQFF. DNA for the CDR3: TGTGCCAGCAGCTTACCACTAGCGGTCTACAATGAGCAGTTCTTC.

This clonotype was seen many times. This rearrangement joins TRBV2 to TRBJ2-7; 12 bases fit TRBD2. The junction had 0 bases not matched to a gene; V was cut back by 6 bases and J by 0 bases. The germline gives CDR1 SNHLY, CDR2 FYNNEI. There are 14 residues in the CDR3. The chain's CDR3 is CASRLAGGSYEQYV. CDR3 nucleotide sequence: TGTGCCAGCAGACTAGCGGGGGGCTCCTACGAGCAGTACGTC.

This chain links TRBV7-2 with TRBJ2-7; D not resolved. V was trimmed by 1 base and J by 1 base, leaving 8 bases between them. Germline CDR1 reads SGHTA; CDR2 reads FQGNSA. The CDR3 contains 14 residues. This CDR3 reads CASSLGYRSYEQYV. The CDR3 DNA reads as TGTGCCAGCAGCTTAGGGTACAGATCCTACGAGCAGTACGTC.

This clonotype was recorded many times. The J gene is TRBJ1-3, the V gene TRBV7-9; possible D gene TRBD1, 6 bases. CDR1 is SEHNR, CDR2 FQNEAQ, per germline (reference sequence). Trimming cost V 5 bases and J 2 bases, with 13 bases left between them. The CDR3 covers 15 residues. CDR3 residues: CASSPYTGTGNTIYF. CDR3 coding DNA: TGTGCCAGCAGCCCCTATACAGGGACTGGAAACACCATATATTTT.

V gene TRBV5-5 combines with J gene TRBJ2-5, with D unclear. The germline CDR1 and CDR2 sequences are SGHKS and YYEKEE (reference sequence). V lost 4 bases to trimming and J lost 2 bases, with 9 bases between them. This CDR3 has 13 residues. CDR3 DNA sequence: TGTGCCAGCAGCGTACGACGGCAAGAGACCCAGTACTTC. It yields the protein CASSVRRQETQYF.